This T cell receptor beta chain was identified during a study of T cell responses to AZD1222 COVID-19 vaccine. Background on the study: The study pooled second doses at about 4 or about 12 weeks.

Measured with immunoSEQ multiplex PCR; TCRdb has only the in-frame clones, and not every one. The table has around 100,000 clones, less than 90% seen once; the top ten hold around 2%. About this clone: Its antigen is currently unknown.

Findings and caveats of the study: Among AZD1222 vaccinees, only six were seropositive at baseline. It should be noted that donors were predominantly white British and more often female, and clonal diversity was possibly underestimated. Of spike-specific TCRs, nearly half reportedly target regions left unmutated in variants.

Between the trimmed V and J ends, which lost 2 bases and 5 bases, there was a span of 3 bases. Germline loops: CDR1 MNHNS, CDR2 SASEGT. The CDR3 runs 11 residues. Specimen: peripheral blood, collected on day 0 of AZD1222 vaccination. V is TRBV6-1 and J is TRBJ2-5, with D uncertain. This clonotype was sampled from an adult in good health. The CDR3 DNA is TGTGCCAGCAGTGAAATGGAGACCCAGTACTTC. Its translation is CASSEMETQYF.